This is a list of T cell receptor beta chains from one sample in a study of glioma-infiltrating T cells. TCRdb passed the multiplex PCR reads through MiXCR, listing each CDR3 protein once. The table records around 190,000 distinct CDR3 sequences, approximately 30% of them present only once. Material: glioma tissue, nonneoplastic brain tissue, or PBMCs (not recorded which). These receptor sequences come from a human donor with low-grade glioma or glioblastoma, undergoing nonglioma brain surgery, or in good health (not recorded which). Each CDR3 is given with its conserved first and last residue. Each record gives: CDR3 DNA, CDR3 protein, clone size, D gene, J gene, V gene. The D gene is left open where the match is weak. Rows give clone size only sometimes, using once, few, many, or a class for an expanded clone.

CDR3 DNA: TGCAGTGCTAGAAGTGAAGCGGGGGGCACAGATACGCAGTATTTT
CDR3 protein: CSARSEAGGTDTQYF
clone size: once
D gene: TRBD2
J gene: TRBJ2-3
V gene: TRBV20-1

CDR3 DNA: TGCGCCAGCAGTGGGGGAAATCTCACTGAAGCTTTCTTT
CDR3 protein: CASSGGNLTEAFF
clone size: many
D gene: .
J gene: TRBJ1-1
V gene: TRBV10-2

CDR3 DNA: TGCGCCAGCAGCTTACTAGCGGGAGACCCCACAGATACGCAGTGTTTT
CDR3 protein: CASSLLAGDPTDTQCF
clone size: once
D gene: TRBD2
J gene: TRBJ2-3
V gene: TRBV5-1

CDR3 DNA: TGTGCCAGCAGAGATGGACCTACCCAAGGCTACACCTTC
CDR3 protein: CASRDGPTQGYTF
clone size: .
D gene: .
J gene: TRBJ1-2
V gene: TRBV2

CDR3 DNA: TGTGCCAGCAGCTCAATGACTAGCGGGAGTGGCCCAGATACGCAGTATTTT
CDR3 protein: CASSSMTSGSGPDTQYF
clone size: few
D gene: TRBD2
J gene: TRBJ2-3
V gene: TRBV7-2

CDR3 DNA: TGCAGCGTTGAAGACCTGTACCAAGAGACCCAGTACTTC
CDR3 protein: CSVEDLYQETQYF
clone size: .
D gene: .
J gene: TRBJ2-5
V gene: TRBV29-1

CDR3 DNA: TGTGCCAGCAGTGTAGCGTATAGGGCAGATACGCAGTATTTT
CDR3 protein: CASSVAYRADTQYF
clone size: many
D gene: .
J gene: TRBJ2-3
V gene: TRBV6-1

CDR3 DNA: TGTGCCACCAGCAGAGATAAAGGCAGGGGTCAAGGTGGCTACACCTTC
CDR3 protein: CATSRDKGRGQGGYTF
clone size: many
D gene: .
J gene: TRBJ1-2
V gene: TRBV15

CDR3 DNA: TGCGCCAGCAGCCAAGTGAAGAGCGGAACTAACCAAGAGACCCAGTACTTC
CDR3 protein: CASSQVKSGTNQETQYF
clone size: few
D gene: .
J gene: TRBJ2-5
V gene: TRBV4-1

CDR3 DNA: TGTGCCAGCAGCTGGGACAGGGGTGTTGGAGATACGCAGTATTTT
CDR3 protein: CASSWDRGVGDTQYF
clone size: .
D gene: TRBD1
J gene: TRBJ2-3
V gene: TRBV7-9

CDR3 DNA: TGTGCCATCCACCGGACAGGGTTTCGTTACGAGCAGTACTTC
CDR3 protein: CAIHRTGFRYEQYF
clone size: many
D gene: TRBD1
J gene: TRBJ2-7
V gene: TRBV6-1

CDR3 DNA: TGTGCCAGCAGCTTAGGACTAGCGGGAGGGCACTACGAGCAGTACTTC
CDR3 protein: CASSLGLAGGHYEQYF
clone size: .
D gene: TRBD2
J gene: TRBJ2-7
V gene: TRBV7-2

CDR3 DNA: .
CDR3 protein: CASSSSRTGEAYEQYF
clone size: .
D gene: .
J gene: TRBJ2-7
V gene: TRBV6-9